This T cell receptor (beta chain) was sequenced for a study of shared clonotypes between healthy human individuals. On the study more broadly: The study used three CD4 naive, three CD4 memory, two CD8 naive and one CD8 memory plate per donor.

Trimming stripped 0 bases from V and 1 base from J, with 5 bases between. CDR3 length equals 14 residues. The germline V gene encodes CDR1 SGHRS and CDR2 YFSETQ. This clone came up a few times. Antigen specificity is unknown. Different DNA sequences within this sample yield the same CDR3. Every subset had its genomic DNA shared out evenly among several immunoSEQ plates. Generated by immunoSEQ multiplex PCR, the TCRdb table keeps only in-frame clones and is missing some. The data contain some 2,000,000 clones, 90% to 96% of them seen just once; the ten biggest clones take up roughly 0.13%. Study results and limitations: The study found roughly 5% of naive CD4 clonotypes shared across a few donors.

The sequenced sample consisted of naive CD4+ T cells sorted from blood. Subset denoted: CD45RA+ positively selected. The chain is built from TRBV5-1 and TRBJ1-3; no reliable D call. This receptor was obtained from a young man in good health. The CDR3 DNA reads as TGCGCCAGCAGCTTGGGGGGTTCTGGAAACACCATATATTTT. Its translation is CASSLGGSGNTIYF.